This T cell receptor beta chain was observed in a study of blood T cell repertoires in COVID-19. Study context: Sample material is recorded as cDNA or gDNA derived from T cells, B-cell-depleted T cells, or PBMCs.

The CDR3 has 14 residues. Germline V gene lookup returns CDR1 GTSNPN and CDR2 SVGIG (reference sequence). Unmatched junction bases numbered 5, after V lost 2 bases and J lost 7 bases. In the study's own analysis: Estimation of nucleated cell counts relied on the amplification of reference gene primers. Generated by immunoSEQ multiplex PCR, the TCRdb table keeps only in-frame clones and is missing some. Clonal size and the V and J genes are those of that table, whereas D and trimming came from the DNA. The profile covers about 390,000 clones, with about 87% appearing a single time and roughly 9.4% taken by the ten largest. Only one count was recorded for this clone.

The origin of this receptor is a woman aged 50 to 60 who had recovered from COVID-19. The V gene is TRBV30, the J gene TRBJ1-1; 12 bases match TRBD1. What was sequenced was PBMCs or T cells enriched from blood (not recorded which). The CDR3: CAWSSGTGGVEAFF. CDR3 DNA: TGTGCCTGGAGTTCCGGGACAGGGGGCGTTGAAGCTTTCTTT.